This T cell receptor (beta chain) was retrieved from a study of cytomegalovirus exposure and HLA in healthy donors. Regarding this clone: Its antigen is unidentified.

PCR involved 60 Vbeta and 13 Jbeta primers. Profiled with immunoSEQ multiplex PCR; TCRdb holds only in-frame clones, not every one. The profile covers roughly 100,000 clones, with about 75% appearing a single time and 2.5% to 3.5% taken by the ten largest. Germline values: CDR1 SGHKS, CDR2 YYEKEE (reference sequence). The CDR3 runs 15 residues. Study findings and constraints: The authors excluded some V segments, including TRBV6-2 and TRBV6-3, as indistinguishable. In a later analysis, TCR beta V- and J-gene trimming was associated with a missense DCLRE1C variant. In terms of immune exposure information, only CMV serostatus was available.

The sequence was obtained from a male donor in good health and CMV-seropositive. Sequenced sample: PBMCs. The rearrangement links TRBV5-5 to TRBJ2-5, with 10 positions matching TRBD1. Gene TRBJ2-7 matches the end of the DNA better, so the J call may be wrong. This CDR3 is CASRTERDRGYEQYF. In DNA, the CDR3 is TGTGCCAGCAGGACGGAACGGGACAGGGGTTACGAGCAGTACTTC.